The 22 T cell receptor beta chains below all came from one sample that was sequenced in a study of blood T cell repertoires in COVID-19. Repertoires were generated with immunoSEQ multiplex PCR, while TCRdb's copy carries only in-frame clones and drops some. The sample lists under 250,000 clones, roughly 81% occurring once. Sequencing was carried out using peripheral blood. The source is a woman aged 45 to 65 with active or convalescent COVID-19.

V usage is TRBV19 and J usage is TRBJ2-5; 9 positions agree with TRBD1. The CDR3 runs 16 residues. Looked up from germline, CDR1 is LNHDA and CDR2 is SQIVND (reference sequence). With 10 bases clipped from V and 7 bases from J, the junction kept 19 bases outside the gene matches. The CDR3 nucleotides are TGTGCCACCGAGCCTTACACAGGGGGCCGCGGGGGGACCCAGTACTTC. It is translated as CATEPYTGGRGGTQYF.

The chain joins TRBV5-1 to TRBJ1-2; D may be TRBD1 (5 bases). This CDR3 is built from 12 residues. CDR1 and CDR2 (germline): SGHRS, YFSETQ. The V and J ends lost 1 base and 8 bases respectively, with 9 bases between them. CDR3 bases: TGCGCCAGCAGCTTGCGCCAGGGAGGCTACACCTTC. Residues: CASSLRQGGYTF. Combining the CDR3 with reference TRBV5-1 and TRBJ1-2 gives the whole variable domain KAGVTQTPRYLIKTRGQQVTLSCSPISGHRSVSWYQQTPGQGLQFLFEYFSETQRNKGNFPGRFSGRQFSNSRSEMNVSTLELGDSALYLCASSLRQGGYTFGSGTRLTVV.

The chain recombines TRBV28 with TRBJ1-3; D gene uncertain. Germline CDR1 MDHEN, CDR2 SYDVKM. The CDR3 spans 17 residues. With 3 bases removed from V and 3 bases from J, the gap between germline ends came to 18 bases. Here the CDR3 reads CASSLKSFPLGGNTIYF. The CDR3 coding sequence is TGTGCCAGCAGTTTGAAGTCCTTCCCCCTAGGTGGAAACACCATATATTTT.

The V gene is TRBV25-1, the J gene TRBJ1-6; 7 nucleotides line up with TRBD1. The ends lost 5 bases at V and 6 bases at J; junction bases unmatched: 7. CDR3 length equals 15 residues. Germline V CDR1 and CDR2: MGHDK, SYGVNS. CDR3 in DNA: TGTGCCAGCAGTCCCCCCGGGACAGTTAATTCACCCCTCCACTTT. Translation: CASSPPGTVNSPLHF.

The chain employs TRBV29-1 and TRBJ2-1, with TRBD2 matching over 11 bases. The CDR3 totals 16 residues. Germline trimming cut 6 bases from V and 1 base from J; bases unmatched to any gene: 8. Germline V lookup: CDR1 SQVTM, CDR2 ANQGSEA. The CDR3 spells CSVKPRLAGSYNEQFF. For the CDR3, the DNA is TGCAGCGTCAAACCACGACTAGCGGGATCCTACAATGAGCAGTTCTTC.

The genes are TRBV11-2 and TRBJ2-3, with D possibly being TRBD2 (5 bases). Trimming took off 1 base at V and 5 bases at J, with 10 bases between the two ends. This CDR3 has 14 residues. The germline V gene encodes CDR1 SGHAT and CDR2 FQNNGV. The CDR3: CASSLVRGRDTQYF. In nucleotides, the CDR3 is TGTGCCAGCAGCTTAGTTAGAGGGAGAGATACGCAGTATTTT. Full variable domain (outside the CDR3, taken from reference TRBV11-2 and TRBJ2-3): EAGVAQSPRYKIIEKRQSVAFWCNPISGHATLYWYQQILGQGPKLLIQFQNNGVVDDSQLPKDRFSAERLKGVDSTLKIQPAKLEDSAVYLCASSLVRGRDTQYFGPGTRLTVL.

The chain carries TRBV3-1 (or the pseudogene TRBV3-2) and TRBJ1-5; possible D gene TRBD1, 5 bases. The V end lost 4 bases, the J end lost 6 bases, and 7 bases lay between the germline ends. The CDR3 is made up of 12 amino acids. Germline values: CDR1 LGHDT, CDR2 YNNKEL (reference sequence). The CDR3 protein is CASSLGGQPQHF. CDR3 in DNA: TGTGCCAGCAGCCTCGGGGGTCAGCCCCAGCATTTT.

The V gene is TRBV5-1, the J gene TRBJ1-1, with D perhaps TRBD1 (6 bases). CDR1 is SGHRS, CDR2 YFSETQ, per germline. The CDR3 totals 15 residues. V lost 4 bases to trimming and J lost 5 bases, with 18 bases between them. CDR3: CASSPFTGSGTEAFF. Written as DNA, the CDR3 is TGCGCCAGCAGCCCCTTTACAGGGTCCGGTACTGAAGCTTTCTTT.

The chain has TRBV4-1 and TRBJ2-5, with TRBD2 matching over 10 bases. V shed 5 bases, J shed 2 bases, and the junction held 8 bases outside the gene matches. The germline gives CDR1 MGHRA, CDR2 YSYEKL. The CDR3 is made up of 16 amino acids. As DNA, the CDR3 is TGCGCCAGCAGCGGGAGGGAGCGGGGGGGTCAAGAGACCCAGTACTTC. This codes for CASSGRERGGQETQYF.

The CDR3 DNA follows: TGTGCCAGCAGACAGGGGACGAGCACCGGGGAGCTGTTTTTT. Its translation is CASRQGTSTGELFF. The rearrangement joins TRBV2 to TRBJ2-2; 7 positions agree with TRBD1. This CDR3 contains 14 residues. Germline CDR1 and CDR2: SNHLY and FYNNEI. V trimming: 6 bases; J trimming: 4 bases; junction bases outside the gene matches: 5. Supplemented by reference TRBV2 and TRBJ2-2, the full variable domain reads EPEVTQTPSHQVTQMGQEVILRCVPISNHLYFYWYRQILGQKVEFLVSFYNNEISEKSEIFDDQFSVERPDGSNFTLKIRSTKLEDSAMYFCASRQGTSTGELFFGEGSRLTVL.

The J gene is TRBJ1-6, the V gene TRBV2; TRBD1 matches 7 bases. Germline-derived CDR1 and CDR2 are SNHLY and FYNNEI. CDR3 size: 12 residues. With V trimmed by 6 bases and J by 10 bases, 3 bases remained unmatched. This CDR3 reads CASRAGGSPLHF. Written as DNA, the CDR3 is TGTGCCAGCAGGGCAGGGGGATCACCCCTCCACTTT. Drawing the rest from reference TRBV2 and TRBJ1-6, the complete variable domain is EPEVTQTPSHQVTQMGQEVILRCVPISNHLYFYWYRQILGQKVEFLVSFYNNEISEKSEIFDDQFSVERPDGSNFTLKIRSTKLEDSAMYFCASRAGGSPLHFGNGTRLTVT.

This clone was found once. V and J are TRBV6-5 and TRBJ2-3, with 11 bases matching TRBD2. V lost 0 bases and J lost 3; bases outside the gene matches: 2. This CDR3 comprises 16 residues. Germline loops: CDR1 MNHEY, CDR2 SVGAGI. In nucleotides, the CDR3 is TGTGCCAGCAGTTACTCTAGCGGGGGGGCGACAGATACGCAGTATTTT. As protein: CASSYSSGGATDTQYF.

V usage is TRBV10-2 and J usage is TRBJ2-1; 8 nucleotides align to TRBD2. The CDR3 length is 14 residues. The junction had 1 base not matched to a gene; V was cut back by 6 bases and J by 0 bases. CDR1 is WSHSY, CDR2 SAAADI, per germline. This CDR3 is CASRGLVSYNEQFF. DNA of the CDR3: TGCGCCAGCAGGGGACTAGTCTCCTACAATGAGCAGTTCTTC.

This chain connects TRBV12-3 or TRBV12-4 to TRBJ1-3; D is possibly TRBD1 (5 bases). Trimming shortened V by 3 bases and J by 4 bases, and 7 bases separated the two germline ends. CDR3 size: 13 residues. The CDR3 is CASSLTVGNTIYF. The CDR3 region has the DNA TGTGCCAGCAGTTTGACAGTAGGAAACACCATATATTTT.

This chain connects TRBV7-6 to TRBJ2-1, with D tentatively TRBD2 (6 bases). The CDR3 has 14 residues. Germline-derived CDR1 and CDR2 are SGHVS and FNYEAQ. V was trimmed by 5 bases and J by 7 bases, leaving 15 bases between them. CDR3 sequence: CASSLGAGRNEQFF. In DNA form, the CDR3 reads TGTGCCAGCAGCCTAGGGGCGGGGCGGAATGAGCAGTTCTTC.

This chain links TRBV6-5 with TRBJ1-1; the match to TRBD1 covers 8 bases. Germline assignment: CDR1 MNHEY and CDR2 SVGAGI. The CDR3 totals 14 residues. After removal of 6 bases from V and 6 bases from J, the junction contained 9 bases not matched to a gene. CDR3 coding DNA: TGTGCCAGCAGCGCGACAGGGGAGATTGCTGAAGCTTTCTTT. This codes for CASSATGEIAEAFF.

V usage is TRBV2 and J usage is TRBJ1-2; D call uncertain. With 1 base removed from V and 4 bases from J, the gap between germline ends came to 10 bases. CDR3 length equals 14 residues. Germline V CDR1 and CDR2: SNHLY, FYNNEI. CDR3 bases: TGTGCCAGCAGTGAAGTCAGCGCAACCTATGGCTACACCTTC. This sequence encodes CASSEVSATYGYTF. The full variable domain, rest sourced from reference TRBV2 and TRBJ1-2, is EPEVTQTPSHQVTQMGQEVILRCVPISNHLYFYWYRQILGQKVEFLVSFYNNEISEKSEIFDDQFSVERPDGSNFTLKIRSTKLEDSAMYFCASSEVSATYGYTFGSGTRLTVV.

The chain joins TRBV10-3 to TRBJ1-5; TRBD1 matches at 8 bases. Losses at the gene ends were 5 bases for V and 5 bases for J; bases not matched to a gene: 8. Germline-derived CDR1 and CDR2 are ENHRY and SYGVKD. The CDR3 extends over 15 amino acids. This CDR3 is CAISPTGGEDQPQHF. The CDR3 DNA is TGTGCCATCAGTCCCACAGGGGGTGAGGATCAGCCCCAGCATTTT.

CDR3 residues: CASSLERGITEAFF. The CDR3 nucleotides are TGCGCCAGCAGCTTGGAAAGGGGTATCACTGAAGCTTTCTTT. The rearrangement joins TRBV5-1 to TRBJ1-1; TRBD1 is a possible D gene (5 bases). The germline V gene encodes CDR1 SGHRS and CDR2 YFSETQ. V shed 0 bases and J shed 4 bases, with 10 bases lying between them. The CDR3 extends over 14 amino acids.

The chain employs TRBV18 and TRBJ2-7; the match to TRBD1 covers 8 bases. CDR1 is KGHSH, CDR2 LQKENI, per germline. J lost 4 bases, V lost 3 bases, and 8 bases had no gene match. CDR3 length: 15 amino acids. Here the CDR3 reads CASSPQTGDLYEQYV. The CDR3 coding sequence is TGTGCCAGCTCACCTCAGACAGGGGATCTATACGAGCAGTACGTC.

The V and J genes are TRBV2 and TRBJ2-3; D might be TRBD1 (5 bases). Trimming left V 10 bases short and J 1 base short, with 18 bases between. This CDR3 is 15 amino acids long. From germline, CDR1 is SNHLY and CDR2 FYNNEI. The CDR3 is CATTQDQQGTDTQYF. The DNA for the CDR3 is TGTGCCACCACCCAGGACCAACAGGGCACAGATACGCAGTATTTT.

This clone was recorded a few times. V is TRBV18 and J is TRBJ2-6; D remains ambiguous. This CDR3 spans 15 amino acids. Trimming cost V 2 bases and J 4 bases, with 9 bases left between them. Germline V gene data show CDR1 as KGHSH and CDR2 as LQKENI. The CDR3 here is CASSPSGRGANVLTF. The CDR3, as DNA: TGTGCCAGCTCACCATCGGGTAGGGGGGCCAACGTCCTGACTTTC.